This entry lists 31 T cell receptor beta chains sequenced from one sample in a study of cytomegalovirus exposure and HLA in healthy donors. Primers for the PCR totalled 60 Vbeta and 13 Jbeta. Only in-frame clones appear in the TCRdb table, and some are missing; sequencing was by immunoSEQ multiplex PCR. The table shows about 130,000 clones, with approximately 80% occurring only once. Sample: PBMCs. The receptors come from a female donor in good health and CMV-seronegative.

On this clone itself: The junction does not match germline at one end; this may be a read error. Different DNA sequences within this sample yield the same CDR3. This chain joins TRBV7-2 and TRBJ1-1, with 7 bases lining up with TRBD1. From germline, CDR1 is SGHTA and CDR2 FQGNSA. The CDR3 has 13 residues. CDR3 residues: CASSLDRGTEAFF. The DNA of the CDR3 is TGTGCCAGCAGCTTAGACAGGGGCACTGAGGCTTTCTTT.

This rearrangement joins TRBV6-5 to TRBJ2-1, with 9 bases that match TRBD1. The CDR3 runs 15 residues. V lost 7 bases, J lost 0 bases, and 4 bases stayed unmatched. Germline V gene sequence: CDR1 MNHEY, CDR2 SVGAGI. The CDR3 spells CASTPQGASYNEQFF. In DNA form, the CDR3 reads TGTGCCAGCACCCCACAGGGGGCCTCCTACAATGAGCAGTTCTTC.

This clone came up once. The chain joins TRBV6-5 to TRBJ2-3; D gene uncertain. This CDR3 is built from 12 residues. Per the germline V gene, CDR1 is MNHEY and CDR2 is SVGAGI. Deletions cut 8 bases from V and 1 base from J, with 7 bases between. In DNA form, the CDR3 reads TGTGCCAGCGGCCCCGGCACAGATACGCAGTATTTT. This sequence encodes CASGPGTDTQYF.

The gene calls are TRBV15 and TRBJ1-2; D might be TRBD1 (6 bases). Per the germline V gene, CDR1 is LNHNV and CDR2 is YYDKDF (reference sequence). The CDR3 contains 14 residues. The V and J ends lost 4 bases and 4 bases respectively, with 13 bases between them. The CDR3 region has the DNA TGTGCCACCAGCAACCTTGAGGACAGCTATGGCTACACCTTC. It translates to CATSNLEDSYGYTF.

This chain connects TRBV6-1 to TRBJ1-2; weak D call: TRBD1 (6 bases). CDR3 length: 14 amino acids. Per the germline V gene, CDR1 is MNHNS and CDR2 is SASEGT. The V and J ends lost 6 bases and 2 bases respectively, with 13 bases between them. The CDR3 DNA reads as TGTGCCAGCAGCACAGGGATCGGGAACTATGGCTACACCTTC. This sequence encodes CASSTGIGNYGYTF.

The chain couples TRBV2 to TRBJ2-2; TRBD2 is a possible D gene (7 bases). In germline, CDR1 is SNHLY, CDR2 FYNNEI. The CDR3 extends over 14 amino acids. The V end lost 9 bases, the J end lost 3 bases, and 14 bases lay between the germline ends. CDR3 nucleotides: TGTGCCAGGCAGCGGGACACCTACACCGGGGAGCTGTTTTTT. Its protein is CARQRDTYTGELFF.

The CDR3 spells CASSLGLAGRQYF. Written as DNA, the CDR3 is TGTGCCAGCAGCTTAGGGTTAGCGGGGCGTCAGTACTTC. The gene calls are TRBV7-9 and TRBJ2-7, with 8 bases that match TRBD2. The V and J ends lost 1 base and 10 bases, in that order; junction bases with no gene match: 6. Germline V gene lookup returns CDR1 SEHNR and CDR2 FQNEAQ (reference sequence). There are 13 residues in the CDR3. Full variable domain (missing parts from reference TRBV7-9 and TRBJ2-7): DTGVSQNPRHKITKRGQNVTFRCDPISEHNRLYWYRQTLGQGPEFLTYFQNEAQLEKSRLLSDRFSAERPKGSFSTLEIQRTEQGDSAMYLCASSLGLAGRQYFGPGTRLTVT.

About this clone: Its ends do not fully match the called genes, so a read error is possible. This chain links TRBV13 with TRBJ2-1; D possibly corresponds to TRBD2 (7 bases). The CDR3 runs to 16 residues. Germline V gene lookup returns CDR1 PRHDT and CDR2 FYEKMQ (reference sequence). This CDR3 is CASSLGGAVLYNEQFF. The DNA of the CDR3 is TGTGCCAGCAGCCTAGGGGGGGCTGTCCTCTACAATGAGCAGTTCTTC. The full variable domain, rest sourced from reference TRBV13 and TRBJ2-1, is AAGVIQSPRHLIKEKRETATLKCYPIPRHDTVYWYQQGPGQDPQFLISFYEKMQSDKGSIPDRFSAQQFSDYHSELNMSSLELGDSALYFCASSLGGAVLYNEQFFGPGTRLTVL.

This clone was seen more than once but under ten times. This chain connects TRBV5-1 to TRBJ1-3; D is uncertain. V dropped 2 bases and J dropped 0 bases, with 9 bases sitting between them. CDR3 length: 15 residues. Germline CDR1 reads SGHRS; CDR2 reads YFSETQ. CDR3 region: CASSLEGFSGNTIYF. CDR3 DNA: TGCGCCAGCAGCTTAGAGGGATTCTCTGGAAACACCATATATTTT.

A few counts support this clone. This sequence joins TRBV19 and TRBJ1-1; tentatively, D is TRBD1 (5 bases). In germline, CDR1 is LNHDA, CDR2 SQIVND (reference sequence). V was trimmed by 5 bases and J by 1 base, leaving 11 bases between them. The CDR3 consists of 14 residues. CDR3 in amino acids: CASSFYRKNTEAFF. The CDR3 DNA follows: TGTGCCAGTAGTTTCTACAGGAAGAACACTGAAGCTTTCTTT.

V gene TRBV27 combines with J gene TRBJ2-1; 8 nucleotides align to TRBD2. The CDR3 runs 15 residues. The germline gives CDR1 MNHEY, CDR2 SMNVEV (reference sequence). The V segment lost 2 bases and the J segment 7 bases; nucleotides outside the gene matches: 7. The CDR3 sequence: CASSLGREGQNEQFF. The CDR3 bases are TGTGCCAGCAGTTTAGGACGGGAGGGCCAAAATGAGCAGTTCTTC.

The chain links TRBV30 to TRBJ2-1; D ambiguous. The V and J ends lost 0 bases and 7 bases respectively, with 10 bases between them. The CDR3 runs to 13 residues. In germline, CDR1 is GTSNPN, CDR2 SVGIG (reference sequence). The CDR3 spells CAWSVYGVNEQFF. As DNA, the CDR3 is TGTGCCTGGAGTGTCTATGGAGTGAATGAGCAGTTCTTC.

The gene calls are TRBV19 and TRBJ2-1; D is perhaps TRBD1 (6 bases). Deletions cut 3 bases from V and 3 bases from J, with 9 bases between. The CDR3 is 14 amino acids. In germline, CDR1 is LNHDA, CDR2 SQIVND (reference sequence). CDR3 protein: CASSIMDSYNEQFF. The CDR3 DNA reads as TGTGCCAGTAGTATTATGGACAGCTACAATGAGCAGTTCTTC.

The CDR3 reads CASSKSGTSGSRGNIQYF. The CDR3 nucleotides are TGTGCCAGTAGTAAGTCCGGGACTAGCGGGAGCCGAGGGAACATTCAGTACTTC. The rearrangement joins TRBV19 to TRBJ2-4; TRBD2 matches 14 bases. V lost 4 bases to trimming and J lost 7 bases; unmatched junction nucleotides: 12. Germline CDR1 is LNHDA and CDR2 is SQIVND (reference sequence). The CDR3 contains 18 residues.

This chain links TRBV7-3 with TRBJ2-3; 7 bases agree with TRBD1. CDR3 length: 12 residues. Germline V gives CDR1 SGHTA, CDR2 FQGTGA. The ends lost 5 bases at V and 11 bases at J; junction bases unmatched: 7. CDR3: CASSPPGGGQYF. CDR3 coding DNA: TGTGCCAGCAGCCCGCCAGGGGGTGGGCAGTATTTT.

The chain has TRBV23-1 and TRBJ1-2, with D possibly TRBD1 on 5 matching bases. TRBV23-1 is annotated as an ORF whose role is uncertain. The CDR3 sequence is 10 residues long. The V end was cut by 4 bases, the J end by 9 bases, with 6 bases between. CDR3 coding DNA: TGCGCCAGCAGTCGGGGCTGCTACACCTTC. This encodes CASSRGCYTF.

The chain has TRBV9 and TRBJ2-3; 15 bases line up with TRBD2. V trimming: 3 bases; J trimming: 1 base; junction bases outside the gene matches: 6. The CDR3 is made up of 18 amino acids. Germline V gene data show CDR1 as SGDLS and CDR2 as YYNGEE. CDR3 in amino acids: CASSGGTSGGWGTDTQYF. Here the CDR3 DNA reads TGTGCCAGCAGCGGAGGGACTAGCGGGGGGTGGGGCACAGATACGCAGTATTTT.

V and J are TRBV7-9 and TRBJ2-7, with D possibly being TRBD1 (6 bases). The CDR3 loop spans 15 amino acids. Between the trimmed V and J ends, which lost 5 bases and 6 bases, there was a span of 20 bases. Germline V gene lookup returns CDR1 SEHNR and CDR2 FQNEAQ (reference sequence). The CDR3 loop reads CASSPSGGRGSEQYF. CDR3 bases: TGTGCCAGCAGCCCCAGCGGTGGCAGGGGAAGCGAGCAGTACTTC.

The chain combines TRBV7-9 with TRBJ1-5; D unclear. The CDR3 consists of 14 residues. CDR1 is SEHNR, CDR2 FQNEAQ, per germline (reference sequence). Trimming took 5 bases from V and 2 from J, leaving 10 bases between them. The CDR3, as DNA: TGTGCCAGCAGCGGCCTAGGAGGCAATCAGCCCCAGCATTTT. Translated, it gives CASSGLGGNQPQHF.

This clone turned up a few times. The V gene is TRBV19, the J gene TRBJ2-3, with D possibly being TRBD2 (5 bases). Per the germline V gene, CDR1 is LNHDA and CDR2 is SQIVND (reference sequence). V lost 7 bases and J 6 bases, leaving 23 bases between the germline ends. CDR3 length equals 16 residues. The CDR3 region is CASNPQGEGPADTQYF. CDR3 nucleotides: TGTGCCAGTAATCCCCAAGGAGAGGGCCCCGCGGATACGCAGTATTTT.

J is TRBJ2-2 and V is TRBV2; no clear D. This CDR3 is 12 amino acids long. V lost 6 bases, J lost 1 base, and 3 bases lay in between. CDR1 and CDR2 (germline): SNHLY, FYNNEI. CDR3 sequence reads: CASSLNTGELFF. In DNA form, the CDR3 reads TGTGCCAGCAGCCTGAACACCGGGGAGCTGTTTTTT.

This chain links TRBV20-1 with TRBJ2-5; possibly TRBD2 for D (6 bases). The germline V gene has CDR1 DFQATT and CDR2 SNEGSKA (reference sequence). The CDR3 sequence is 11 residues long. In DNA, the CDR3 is TGCCAGTCCGGGACTTCGGAGACCCAGTACTTC. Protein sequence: CQSGTSETQYF.

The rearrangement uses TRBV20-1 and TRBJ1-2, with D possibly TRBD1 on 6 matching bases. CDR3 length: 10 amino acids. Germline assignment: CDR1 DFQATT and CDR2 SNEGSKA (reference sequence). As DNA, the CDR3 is TGCAGCTCAGGGGAACCTGGCTACACCTTC. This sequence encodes CSSGEPGYTF.

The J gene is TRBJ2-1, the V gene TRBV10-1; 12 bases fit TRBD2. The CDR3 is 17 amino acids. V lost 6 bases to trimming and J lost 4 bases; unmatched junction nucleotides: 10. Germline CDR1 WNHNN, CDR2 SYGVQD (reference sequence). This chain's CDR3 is CASSQSLAGGEYNEQFF. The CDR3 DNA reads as TGCGCCAGCAGCCAGAGTCTAGCGGGAGGGGAGTACAATGAGCAGTTCTTC.

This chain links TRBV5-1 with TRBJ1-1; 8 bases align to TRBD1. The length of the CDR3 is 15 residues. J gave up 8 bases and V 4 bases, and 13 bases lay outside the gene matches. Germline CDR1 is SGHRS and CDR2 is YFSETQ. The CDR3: CASSMDRADLSEAFF. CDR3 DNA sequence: TGCGCCAGCAGCATGGACAGGGCCGACCTAAGCGAAGCTTTCTTT.

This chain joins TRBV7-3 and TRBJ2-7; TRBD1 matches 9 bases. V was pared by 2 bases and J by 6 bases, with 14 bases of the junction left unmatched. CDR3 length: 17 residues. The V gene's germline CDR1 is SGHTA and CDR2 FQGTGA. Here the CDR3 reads CASSLYRREQGASEQYF. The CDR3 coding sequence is TGTGCCAGCAGCTTATATCGCAGGGAACAGGGGGCGTCCGAGCAGTACTTC.

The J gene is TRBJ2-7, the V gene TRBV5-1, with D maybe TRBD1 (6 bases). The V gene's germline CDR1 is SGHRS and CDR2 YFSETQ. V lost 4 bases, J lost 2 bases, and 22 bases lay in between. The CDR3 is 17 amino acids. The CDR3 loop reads CASSLYSGQTTAYEQYF. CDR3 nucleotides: TGCGCCAGCAGCCTTTATTCGGGACAAACAACTGCCTACGAGCAGTACTTC.

The CDR3 coding sequence is TGTGCCTGGAGTGTACGGGCGCGCGGGCCAAGGAGCTCCTACAATGAGCAGTTCTTC. Amino acids: CAWSVRARGPRSSYNEQFF. This rearrangement joins TRBV30 to TRBJ2-1, with a tentative D call TRBD2 (5 bases). V shed 0 bases and J shed 0 bases, with 21 bases lying between them. The CDR3 has 19 amino acids. The germline V gene encodes CDR1 GTSNPN and CDR2 SVGIG (reference sequence).

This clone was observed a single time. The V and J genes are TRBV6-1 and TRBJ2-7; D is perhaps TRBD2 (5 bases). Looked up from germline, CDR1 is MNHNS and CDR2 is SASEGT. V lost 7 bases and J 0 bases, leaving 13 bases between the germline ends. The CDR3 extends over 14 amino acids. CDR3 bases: TGTGCCAGCACCTCAACCCGGGGCTCCTACGAGCAGTACTTC. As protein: CASTSTRGSYEQYF.

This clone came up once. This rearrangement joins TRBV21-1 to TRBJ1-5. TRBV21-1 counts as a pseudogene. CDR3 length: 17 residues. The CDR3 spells CASSIRGLYAPNQPQHF. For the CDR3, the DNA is TGTGCCAGCAGCATAAGAGGGTTATACGCGCCCAATCAGCCCCAGCATTTT.

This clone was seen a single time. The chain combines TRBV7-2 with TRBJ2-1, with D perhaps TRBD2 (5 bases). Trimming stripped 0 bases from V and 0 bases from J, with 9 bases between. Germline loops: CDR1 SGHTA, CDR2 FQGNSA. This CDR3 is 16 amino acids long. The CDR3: CASSLASASSYNEQFF. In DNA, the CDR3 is TGTGCCAGCAGCTTAGCTAGCGCGAGCTCCTACAATGAGCAGTTCTTC.